A selection of T cell receptor beta chains follows, all from one sample in a study of a mutant IDH1 vaccine in newly diagnosed glioma. The table came from immunoSEQ multiplex PCR; TCRdb's copy has only in-frame clones and leaves some out. The sample consists of tens of thousands of clones, almost 85% of them appearing once. Sequenced here: PBMCs, sampled from a glioma patient treated with radiotherapy, temozolomide or both. The receptor source for this set is a man aged 30 to 45 with glioma. Each CDR3 is given with its conserved first and last residue. Fields, in order: D gene, V gene, J gene, clone size, CDR3 protein, CDR3 DNA. A D gene is named only where the DNA matches it firmly. A clone size is listed for some rows: how often the clone was seen (once, few, many), or a class if it is expanded.

D gene: -
V gene: TRBV19
J gene: TRBJ2-4
clone size: -
CDR3 protein: CASNSYIRGETKNIQYF
CDR3 DNA: TGTGCCAGTAATAGCTACATCAGGGGAGAGACCAAAAACATTCAGTACTTC

D gene: -
V gene: TRBV9
J gene: TRBJ2-5
clone size: -
CDR3 protein: CASSVWDSQETQYF
CDR3 DNA: TGTGCCAGCAGCGTCTGGGACTCCCAAGAGACCCAGTACTTC

D gene: -
V gene: TRBV30
J gene: TRBJ2-3
clone size: -
CDR3 protein: CAWEGKGDTQYF
CDR3 DNA: TGTGCCTGGGAGGGGAAAGGAGATACGCAGTATTTT

D gene: -
V gene: TRBV5-1
J gene: TRBJ1-1
clone size: -
CDR3 protein: CASSLLGSGDTEAFF
CDR3 DNA: TGCGCCAGCAGCCTATTAGGGTCCGGAGACACTGAAGCTTTCTTT

D gene: -
V gene: TRBV19
J gene: TRBJ1-6
clone size: -
CDR3 protein: CASSSQAYNSPLHF
CDR3 DNA: TGTGCCAGTAGTTCACAGGCGTATAATTCACCCCTCCACTTT

D gene: -
V gene: TRBV5-4
J gene: TRBJ2-3
clone size: -
CDR3 protein: CASSLSQGTDTQYF
CDR3 DNA: TGTGCCAGCAGCTTGTCGCAGGGGACAGATACGCAGTATTTT

D gene: -
V gene: TRBV6-1
J gene: TRBJ2-7
clone size: -
CDR3 protein: CASSADRYSYEQYF
CDR3 DNA: TGTGCCAGCAGCGCGGACAGATACTCCTACGAGCAGTACTTC

D gene: -
V gene: TRBV5-8
J gene: TRBJ1-4
clone size: -
CDR3 protein: CASSLIWGRGDEKLFF
CDR3 DNA: TGTGCCAGCAGCTTGATCTGGGGAAGAGGGGATGAAAAACTGTTTTTT

D gene: TRBD1
V gene: TRBV7-3
J gene: TRBJ1-1
clone size: -
CDR3 protein: CASSVGQATEAFF
CDR3 DNA: TGTGCCAGCAGCGTCGGACAGGCCACTGAAGCTTTCTTT

D gene: -
V gene: TRBV7-6
J gene: TRBJ1-1
clone size: -
CDR3 protein: CASSLVKMPNTEAFF
CDR3 DNA: TGTGCCAGCAGCTTAGTAAAGATGCCCAACACTGAAGCTTTCTTT

D gene: TRBD2
V gene: TRBV5-1
J gene: TRBJ2-5
clone size: -
CDR3 protein: CASSYGLAGGEYQETQYF
CDR3 DNA: TGCGCCAGCAGCTACGGACTAGCGGGGGGCGAGTACCAAGAGACCCAGTACTTC

D gene: -
V gene: TRBV5-6
J gene: TRBJ2-7
clone size: -
CDR3 protein: CASSLTGSRIYEQYF
CDR3 DNA: TGTGCCAGCAGCTTGACCGGTAGCCGAATCTACGAGCAGTACTTC

D gene: TRBD1
V gene: TRBV15
J gene: TRBJ2-7
clone size: -
CDR3 protein: CATSRFRDRDHEQYF
CDR3 DNA: TGTGCCACCAGCAGATTCCGGGACAGGGACCACGAGCAGTACTTC

D gene: TRBD1
V gene: TRBV5-6
J gene: TRBJ1-4
clone size: -
CDR3 protein: CASSPNRGGEKLFF
CDR3 DNA: TGTGCCAGCAGCCCGAACAGGGGTGGTGAAAAACTGTTTTTT

D gene: TRBD1
V gene: TRBV2
J gene: TRBJ1-4
clone size: once
CDR3 protein: CASSEWGTGLFGKLFF
CDR3 DNA: TGTGCCAGCAGTGAATGGGGGACAGGGCTTTTTGGAAAACTGTTTTTT

D gene: -
V gene: TRBV28
J gene: TRBJ1-6
clone size: few
CDR3 protein: CASSSPLHF
CDR3 DNA: TGTGCCAGCAGTTCACCCCTCCACTTT

D gene: -
V gene: TRBV19
J gene: TRBJ2-2
clone size: -
CDR3 protein: CAPKANTGELFF
CDR3 DNA: TGTGCCCCAAAGGCGAACACCGGGGAGCTGTTTTTT

D gene: TRBD1
V gene: TRBV11-2
J gene: TRBJ1-6
clone size: few
CDR3 protein: CASSTKEGAISPLHF
CDR3 DNA: TGTGCCAGCAGCACAAAGGAGGGGGCAATTTCACCCCTCCACTTT

D gene: -
V gene: TRBV30
J gene: TRBJ1-1
clone size: -
CDR3 protein: CAWSGMGPSVKGEAFF
CDR3 DNA: TGTGCCTGGAGTGGTATGGGGCCCAGCGTTAAGGGTGAAGCTTTCTTT

D gene: TRBD1
V gene: TRBV4-1
J gene: TRBJ1-1
clone size: once
CDR3 protein: CASSQETGSIVTFF
CDR3 DNA: TGCGCCAGCAGCCAAGAGACAGGGTCAATTGTGACTTTCTTT

D gene: TRBD1
V gene: TRBV7-2
J gene: TRBJ1-4
clone size: -
CDR3 protein: CASSSSGDRGEKLFF
CDR3 DNA: TGTGCCAGCAGCTCATCGGGGGACAGGGGTGAAAAACTGTTTTTT

D gene: TRBD1
V gene: TRBV6-5
J gene: TRBJ1-2
clone size: -
CDR3 protein: CASSRQQGWLYGYTF
CDR3 DNA: TGTGCCAGCAGTCGTCAACAGGGGTGGCTCTATGGCTACACCTTC

D gene: -
V gene: TRBV10-3
J gene: TRBJ2-3
clone size: -
CDR3 protein: CAISESARPNTQYF
CDR3 DNA: TGTGCCATCAGTGAGTCCGCACGGCCTAATACGCAGTATTTT

D gene: TRBD2
V gene: TRBV2
J gene: TRBJ2-7
clone size: -
CDR3 protein: CASSPMGLARASSYEQYF
CDR3 DNA: TGTGCCAGCAGTCCGATGGGACTAGCGAGAGCCTCCTCCTACGAGCAGTACTTC

D gene: -
V gene: TRBV7-6
J gene: TRBJ1-6
clone size: -
CDR3 protein: CASSLDQGSNSPLHF
CDR3 DNA: TGTGCCAGCAGCTTGGACCAGGGATCTAATTCACCCCTCCACTTT

D gene: TRBD1
V gene: TRBV5-4
J gene: TRBJ2-1
clone size: -
CDR3 protein: CASSLDTGAGNEQFF
CDR3 DNA: TGTGCCAGCAGCTTGGATACAGGGGCAGGCAATGAGCAGTTCTTC

D gene: TRBD2
V gene: TRBV13
J gene: TRBJ2-7
clone size: -
CDR3 protein: CASSSTRDGGTSGSLEQYF
CDR3 DNA: TGTGCCAGCAGCTCCACCCGGGACGGGGGGACTAGCGGGAGTCTCGAGCAGTACTTC

D gene: TRBD1
V gene: TRBV5-4
J gene: TRBJ2-5
clone size: -
CDR3 protein: CASSYAGGAETQYF
CDR3 DNA: TGTGCCAGCAGTTATGCAGGGGGCGCGGAGACCCAGTACTTC

D gene: -
V gene: TRBV7-9
J gene: TRBJ2-5
clone size: -
CDR3 protein: CASSLVPAAVETQYF
CDR3 DNA: TGTGCCAGCAGCTTAGTTCCAGCGGCAGTAGAGACCCAGTACTTC

D gene: TRBD1
V gene: TRBV19
J gene: TRBJ2-7
clone size: -
CDR3 protein: CASSTRDRLYSYEQYF
CDR3 DNA: TGTGCCAGTAGTACAAGGGACAGGCTTTACTCCTACGAGCAGTACTTC

D gene: -
V gene: TRBV4-1
J gene: TRBJ2-7
clone size: -
CDR3 protein: CASSPGNTAIYEQYF
CDR3 DNA: TGCGCCAGCAGCCCTGGGAACACAGCCATCTACGAGCAGTACTTC

D gene: TRBD1
V gene: TRBV13
J gene: TRBJ2-7
clone size: -
CDR3 protein: CASSLGQGAYEQYF
CDR3 DNA: TGTGCCAGCAGCTTAGGACAGGGGGCCTACGAGCAGTACTTC

D gene: -
V gene: TRBV5-1
J gene: TRBJ2-7
clone size: -
CDR3 protein: CASSLSPAGRAYEQYF
CDR3 DNA: TGCGCCAGCAGCTTGTCCCCTGCTGGAAGAGCATACGAGCAGTACTTC

D gene: TRBD2
V gene: TRBV7-9
J gene: TRBJ2-1
clone size: -
CDR3 protein: CASSPGLAGGNEQFF
CDR3 DNA: TGTGCCAGCAGCCCGGGACTAGCGGGGGGAAATGAGCAGTTCTTC

D gene: -
V gene: TRBV11-2
J gene: TRBJ1-1
clone size: -
CDR3 protein: CASRKVGTGGNTEAFF
CDR3 DNA: TGTGCCAGCCGGAAGGTAGGCACGGGGGGGAACACTGAAGCTTTCTTT

D gene: -
V gene: TRBV15
J gene: TRBJ2-2
clone size: -
CDR3 protein: CATSRDKGTGRWTGELFF
CDR3 DNA: TGTGCCACCAGCAGAGATAAAGGAACAGGGCGGTGGACCGGGGAGCTGTTTTTT

D gene: -
V gene: TRBV6-5
J gene: TRBJ1-1
clone size: -
CDR3 protein: CASSTRTRGGEAFF
CDR3 DNA: TGTGCCAGCAGTACAAGGACCAGAGGAGGTGAAGCTTTCTTT

D gene: -
V gene: TRBV5-6
J gene: TRBJ1-2
clone size: once
CDR3 protein: CASSLRMQTSYGYTF
CDR3 DNA: TGTGCCAGCAGCTTGCGTATGCAGACCTCCTATGGCTACACCTTC